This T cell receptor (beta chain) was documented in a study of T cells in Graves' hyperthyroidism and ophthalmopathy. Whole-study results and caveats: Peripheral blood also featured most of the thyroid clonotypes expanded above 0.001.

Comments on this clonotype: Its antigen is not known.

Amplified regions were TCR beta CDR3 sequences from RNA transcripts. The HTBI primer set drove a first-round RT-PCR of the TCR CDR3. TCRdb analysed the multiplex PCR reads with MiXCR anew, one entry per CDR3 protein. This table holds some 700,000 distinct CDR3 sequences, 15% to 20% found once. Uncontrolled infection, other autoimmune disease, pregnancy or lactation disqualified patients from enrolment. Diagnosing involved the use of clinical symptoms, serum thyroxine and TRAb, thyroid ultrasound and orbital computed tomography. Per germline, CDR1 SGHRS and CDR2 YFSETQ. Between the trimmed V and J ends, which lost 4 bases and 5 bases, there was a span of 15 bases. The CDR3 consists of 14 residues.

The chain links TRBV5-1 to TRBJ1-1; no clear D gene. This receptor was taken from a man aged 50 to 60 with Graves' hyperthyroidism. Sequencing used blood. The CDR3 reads CASSLGGLVTEAFF. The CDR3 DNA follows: TGCGCCAGCAGCCTGGGTGGGCTTGTGACTGAAGCTTTCTTT.